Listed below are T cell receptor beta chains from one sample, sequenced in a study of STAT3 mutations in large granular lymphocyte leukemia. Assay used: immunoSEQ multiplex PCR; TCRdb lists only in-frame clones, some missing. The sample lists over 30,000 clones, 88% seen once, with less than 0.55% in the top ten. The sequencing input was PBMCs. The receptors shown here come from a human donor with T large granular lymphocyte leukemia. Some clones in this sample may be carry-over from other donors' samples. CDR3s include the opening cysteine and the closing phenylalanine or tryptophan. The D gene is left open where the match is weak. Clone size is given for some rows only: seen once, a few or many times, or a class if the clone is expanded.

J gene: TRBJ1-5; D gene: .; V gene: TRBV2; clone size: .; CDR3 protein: CASSTGTVKSKPQHF; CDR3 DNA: TGTGCCAGCAGTACTGGGACCGTTAAATCAAAGCCCCAGCATTTT
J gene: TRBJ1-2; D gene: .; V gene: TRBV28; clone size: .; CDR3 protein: CASSLIEGYTF; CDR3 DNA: TGTGCCAGCAGTTTAATAGAAGGCTACACCTTC
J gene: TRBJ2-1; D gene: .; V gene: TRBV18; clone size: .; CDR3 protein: CASLTTVYNEQFF; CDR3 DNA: TGTGCCAGCCTGACCACAGTATACAATGAGCAGTTCTTC
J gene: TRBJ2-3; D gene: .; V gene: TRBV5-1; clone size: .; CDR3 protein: CASSSGVGLGGTGDTQYF; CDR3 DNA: TGCGCCAGCAGCTCCGGGGTGGGTCTAGGGGGAACAGGAGATACGCAGTATTTT
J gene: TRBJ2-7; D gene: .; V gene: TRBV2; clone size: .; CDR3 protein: CASSYNRAYEQYF; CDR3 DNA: TGTGCCAGCAGCTACAACAGGGCGTACGAGCAGTACTTC
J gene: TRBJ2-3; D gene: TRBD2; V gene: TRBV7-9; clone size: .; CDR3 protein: CASSLNRGGATDTQYF; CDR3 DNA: TGTGCCAGCAGCTTAAACCGGGGGGGTGCCACAGATACGCAGTATTTT
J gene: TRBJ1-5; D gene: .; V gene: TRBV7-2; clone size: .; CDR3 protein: CASSLSGNQPQHF; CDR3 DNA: TGTGCCAGCAGCTTATCAGGGAATCAGCCCCAGCATTTT
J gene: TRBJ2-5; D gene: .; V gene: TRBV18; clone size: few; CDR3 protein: CASSPEETQYF; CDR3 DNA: TGTGCCAGCTCACCTGAAGAGACCCAGTACTTC
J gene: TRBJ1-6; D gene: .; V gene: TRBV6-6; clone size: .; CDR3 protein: CASSYKGDSSSPLHF; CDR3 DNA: TGTGCCAGCAGTTATAAAGGCGACAGCAGTTCACCCCTCCACTTT
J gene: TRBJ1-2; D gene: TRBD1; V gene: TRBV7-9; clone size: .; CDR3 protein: CASSLRQGARGYTF; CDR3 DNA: TGTGCCAGCAGCTTACGACAGGGGGCGCGAGGCTACACCTTC
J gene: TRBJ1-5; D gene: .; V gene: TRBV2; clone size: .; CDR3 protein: CASRRDSNQPQHF; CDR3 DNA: TGTGCCAGCAGGCGAGACAGCAATCAGCCCCAGCATTTT
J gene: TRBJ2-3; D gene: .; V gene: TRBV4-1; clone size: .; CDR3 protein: CASSLHTQSGDTQYF; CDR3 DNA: TGCGCCAGCAGCCTCCATACACAGAGCGGAGATACGCAGTATTTT
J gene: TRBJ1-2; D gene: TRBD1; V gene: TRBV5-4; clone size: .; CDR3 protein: CASSLGTGGFNYGYTF; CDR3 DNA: TGTGCCAGCAGCTTAGGGACAGGGGGCTTTAACTATGGCTACACCTTC
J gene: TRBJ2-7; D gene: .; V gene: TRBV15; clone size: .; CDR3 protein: CATSTTTQASYEQYF; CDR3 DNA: TGTGCCACCAGCACAACCACACAGGCCAGCTACGAGCAGTACTTC
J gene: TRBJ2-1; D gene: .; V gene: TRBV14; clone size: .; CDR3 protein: CASSLRRGGPYNEQFF; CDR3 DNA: TGTGCCAGCAGCCTGAGAAGGGGGGGGCCTTACAATGAGCAGTTCTTC
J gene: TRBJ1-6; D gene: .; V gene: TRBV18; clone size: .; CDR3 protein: CASSHQGRDNSPLHF; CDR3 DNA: TGTGCCAGCTCACACCAGGGGAGAGACAATTCACCCCTCCACTTT
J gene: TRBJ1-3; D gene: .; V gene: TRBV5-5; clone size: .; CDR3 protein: CASSFGNTIYF; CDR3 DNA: TGTGCCAGCAGCTTTGGAAACACCATATATTTT
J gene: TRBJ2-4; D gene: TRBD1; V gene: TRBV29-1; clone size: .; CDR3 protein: CSANPVQGDIQYF; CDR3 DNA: TGCAGCGCCAACCCGGTTCAGGGGGACATTCAGTACTTC
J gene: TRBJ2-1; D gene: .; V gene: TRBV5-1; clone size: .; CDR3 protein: CASSLTSSYNEQFF; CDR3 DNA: TGCGCCAGCAGCTTAACCTCATCATACAATGAGCAGTTCTTC
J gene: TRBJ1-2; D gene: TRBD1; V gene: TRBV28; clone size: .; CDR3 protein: CASRRQGEDYGYTF; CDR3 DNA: TGTGCCAGCAGGAGACAGGGGGAGGACTATGGCTACACCTTC
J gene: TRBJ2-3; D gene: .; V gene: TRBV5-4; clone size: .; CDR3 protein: CASSLGGTSTDTQYF; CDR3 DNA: TGTGCCAGCAGCTTGGGAGGTACAAGCACAGATACGCAGTATTTT
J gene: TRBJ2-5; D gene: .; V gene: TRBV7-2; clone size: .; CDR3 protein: CASSLALQGPETQYF; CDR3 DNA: TGTGCCAGCAGCTTAGCGCTTCAGGGGCCAGAGACCCAGTACTTC
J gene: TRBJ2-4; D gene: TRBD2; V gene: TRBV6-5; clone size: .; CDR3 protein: CASNNGGDIQYF; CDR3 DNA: TGTGCCAGCAATAATGGGGGGGACATTCAGTACTTC
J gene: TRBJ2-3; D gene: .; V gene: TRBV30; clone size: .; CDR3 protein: CAWSVRRGSTDTQYF; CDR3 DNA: TGTGCCTGGAGTGTAAGGCGGGGTAGCACAGATACGCAGTATTTT
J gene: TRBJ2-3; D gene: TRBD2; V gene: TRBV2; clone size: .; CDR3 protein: CASRKRAGGPDTQYF; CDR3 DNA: TGTGCCAGCAGGAAGCGAGCGGGGGGGCCAGATACGCAGTATTTT
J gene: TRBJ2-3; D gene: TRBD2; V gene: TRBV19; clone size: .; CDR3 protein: CASSLGLAGGFSSTDTQYF; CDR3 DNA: TGTGCCAGTAGCCTCGGACTAGCGGGGGGGTTCTCTTCCACAGATACGCAGTATTTT
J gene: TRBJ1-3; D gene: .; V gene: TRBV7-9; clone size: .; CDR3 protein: CASSHRTAGNTIYF; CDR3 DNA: TGTGCCAGCAGCCATAGGACAGCTGGAAACACCATATATTTT
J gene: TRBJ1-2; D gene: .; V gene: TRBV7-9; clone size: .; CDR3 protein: CASSLRDDYGYTF; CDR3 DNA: TGTGCCAGCAGCTTAAGGGACGACTATGGCTACACCTTC
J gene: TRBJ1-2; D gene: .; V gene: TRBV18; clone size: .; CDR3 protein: CASSPGRELYGYTF; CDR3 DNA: TGTGCCAGCTCACCGGGTCGGGAGTTGTATGGCTACACCTTC
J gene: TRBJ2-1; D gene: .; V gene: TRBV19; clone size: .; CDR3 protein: CASSPGTYNEQFF; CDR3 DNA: TGTGCCAGTAGTCCCGGAACCTACAATGAGCAGTTCTTC
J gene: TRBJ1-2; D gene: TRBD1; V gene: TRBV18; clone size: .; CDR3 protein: CASSPPQTGAYGYTF; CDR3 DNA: TGTGCCAGCTCACCACCGCAGACAGGGGCCTATGGCTACACCTTC
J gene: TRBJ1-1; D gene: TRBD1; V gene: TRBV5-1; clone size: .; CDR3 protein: CASSLERDREAFF; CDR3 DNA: TGCGCCAGCAGCTTGGAAAGGGACAGGGAAGCTTTCTTT
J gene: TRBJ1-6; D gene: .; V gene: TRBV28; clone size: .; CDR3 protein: CASTPVPRVESYNSPLHF; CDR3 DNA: TGTGCCAGCACTCCCGTCCCCAGGGTTGAGTCCTATAATTCACCCCTCCACTTT
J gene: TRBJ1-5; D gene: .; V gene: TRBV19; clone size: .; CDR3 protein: CASSIQGGQPQHF; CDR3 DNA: TGTGCCAGTAGTATACAGGGAGGTCAGCCCCAGCATTTT
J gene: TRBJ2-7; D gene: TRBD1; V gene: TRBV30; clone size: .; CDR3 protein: CACHGDRGPYEQYF; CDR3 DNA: TGTGCCTGCCATGGGGACAGGGGCCCCTACGAGCAGTACTTC
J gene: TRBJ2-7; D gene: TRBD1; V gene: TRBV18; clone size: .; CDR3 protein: CASSPPGDRREYF; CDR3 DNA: TGTGCCAGCTCACCACCGGGGGACAGACGGGAGTACTTC
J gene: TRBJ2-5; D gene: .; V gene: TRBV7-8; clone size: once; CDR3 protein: CASSLTPAQETQYF; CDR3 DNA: TGTGCCAGCAGCTTAACCCCAGCGCAAGAGACCCAGTACTTC
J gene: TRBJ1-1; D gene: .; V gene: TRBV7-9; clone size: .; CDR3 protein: CASSLLPSEAFF; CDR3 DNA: TGTGCCAGCAGCCTCCTGCCGTCTGAAGCTTTCTTT
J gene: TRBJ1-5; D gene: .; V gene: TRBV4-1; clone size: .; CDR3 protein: CASSQDRNSPNQPQHF; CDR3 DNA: TGCGCCAGCAGCCAAGATCGAAACAGCCCAAATCAGCCCCAGCATTTT
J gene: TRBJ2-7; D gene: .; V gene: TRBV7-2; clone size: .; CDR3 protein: CASSPLGSYEQYF; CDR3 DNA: TGTGCCAGCAGCCCCCTGGGGTCCTACGAGCAGTACTTC